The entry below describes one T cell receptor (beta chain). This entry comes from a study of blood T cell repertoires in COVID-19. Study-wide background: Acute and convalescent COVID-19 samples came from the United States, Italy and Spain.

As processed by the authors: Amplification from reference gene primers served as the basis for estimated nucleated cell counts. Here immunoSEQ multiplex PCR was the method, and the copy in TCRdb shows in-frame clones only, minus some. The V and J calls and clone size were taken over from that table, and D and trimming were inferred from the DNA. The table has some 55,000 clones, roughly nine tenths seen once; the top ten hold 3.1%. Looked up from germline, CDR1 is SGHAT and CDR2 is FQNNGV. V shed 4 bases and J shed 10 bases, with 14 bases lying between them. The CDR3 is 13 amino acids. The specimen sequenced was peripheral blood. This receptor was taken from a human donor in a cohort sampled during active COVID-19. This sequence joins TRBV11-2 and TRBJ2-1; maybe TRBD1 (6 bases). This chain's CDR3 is CASSYGQPREQFF. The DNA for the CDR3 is TGTGCCAGCAGCTACGGACAGCCAAGGGAGCAGTTCTTC. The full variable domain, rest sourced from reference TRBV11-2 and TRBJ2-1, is EAGVAQSPRYKIIEKRQSVAFWCNPISGHATLYWYQQILGQGPKLLIQFQNNGVVDDSQLPKDRFSAERLKGVDSTLKIQPAKLEDSAVYLCASSYGQPREQFFGPGTRLTVL.